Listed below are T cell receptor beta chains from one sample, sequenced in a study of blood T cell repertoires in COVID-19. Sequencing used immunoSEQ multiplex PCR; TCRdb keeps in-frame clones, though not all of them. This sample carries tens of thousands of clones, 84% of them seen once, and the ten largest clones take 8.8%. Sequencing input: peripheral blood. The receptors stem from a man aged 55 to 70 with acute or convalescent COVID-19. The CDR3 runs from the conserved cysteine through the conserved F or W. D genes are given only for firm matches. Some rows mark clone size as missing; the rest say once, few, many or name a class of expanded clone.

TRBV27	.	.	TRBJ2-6	TGTGCCAGCAGTTACGGCTCTGGGGCCAACGTCCTGACTTTC	CASSYGSGANVLTF
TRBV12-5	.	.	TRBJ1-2	TGTGCTAGTGGTTACGGACTTGAAGCTAACTATGGCTACACCTTC	CASGYGLEANYGYTF
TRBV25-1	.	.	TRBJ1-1	TGTGCCAGCAGTGAACTTGCCCTCCCACTCGAGGGTGAAGCTTTCTTT	CASSELALPLEGEAFF
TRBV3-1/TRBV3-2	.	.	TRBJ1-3	TGTGCCAGCAGCCGAGGCATTAGCTCTGGAAACACCATATATTTT	CASSRGISSGNTIYF
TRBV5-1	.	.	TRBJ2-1	TGCGCCAGCAGCTTGGCCGGGACTGACAATGAGCAGTTCTTC	CASSLAGTDNEQFF
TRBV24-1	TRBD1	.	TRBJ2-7	TGTGCCACCAGTGATTCGAGGACAGGGACCTACGAGCAGTACTTC	CATSDSRTGTYEQYF
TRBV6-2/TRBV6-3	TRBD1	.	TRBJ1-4	TGTGCCAGCAGTTTTTCTAGAGACACAGGGGATGAAAAACTGTTTTTT	CASSFSRDTGDEKLFF
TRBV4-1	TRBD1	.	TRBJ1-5	TGCGCCAGCAGCCAAGGGCAGGGGGAGAGGCAGCCCCAGCATTTT	CASSQGQGERQPQHF
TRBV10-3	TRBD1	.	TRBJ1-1	TGTGCCATCAGCCAGGGGGCGCGGAACACTGAAGCTTTCTTT	CAISQGARNTEAFF
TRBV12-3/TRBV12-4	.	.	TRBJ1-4	TGTGCCAGCAGTTTAGTGGCATCCGTTCTGTTTTTT	CASSLVASVLFF
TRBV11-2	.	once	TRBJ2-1	TGTGCCAGCAGCTTAGCCGAGCTTGAGCAGTTCTTC	CASSLAELEQFF
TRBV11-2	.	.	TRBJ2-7	TGTGCCAGCAGTTCGACACTAGCCTACGAGCAGTACTTC	CASSSTLAYEQYF
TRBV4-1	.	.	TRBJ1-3	TGCGCCAGCAGCTCTCCAGGGTCTGGAAACACCATATATTTT	CASSSPGSGNTIYF
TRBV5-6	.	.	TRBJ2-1	TGTGCCAGCAGCCCTTCGGAGGGGGGGCGTTACAATGAGCAGTTCTTC	CASSPSEGGRYNEQFF
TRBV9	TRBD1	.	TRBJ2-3	TGTGCCAGCAGCGTCGTCCCCGATCACAGGGGCAGGGATACGCAGTATTTT	CASSVVPDHRGRDTQYF
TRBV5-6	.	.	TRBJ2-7	TGTGCCAGCAGCTTCGGACTTCCGGGTGAGCAGTACTTC	CASSFGLPGEQYF
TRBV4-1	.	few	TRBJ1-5	TGCGCCAGCAGCCAAGATATCGGGAGGGTCAATCAGCCCCAGCATTTT	CASSQDIGRVNQPQHF
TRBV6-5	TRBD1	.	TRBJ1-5	TGTGCCAGCAGTTACACAGGGGACGGCAATCAGCCCCAGCATTTT	CASSYTGDGNQPQHF
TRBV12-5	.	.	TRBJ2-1	TGTGCTAGTGGGTTGAGGGTTTTGGACTTGAGCTCCTACAATGAGCAGTTCTTC	CASGLRVLDLSSYNEQFF
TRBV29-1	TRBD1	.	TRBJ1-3	TGCAGCGCATTGACAGGGGAGCTGGGGTCTGCCGGAAACACCATATATTTT	CSALTGELGSAGNTIYF
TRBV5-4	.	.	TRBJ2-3	TGTGCCAGCAGCCCGGAACTAGAGAGAAACACAGATACGCAGTATTTT	CASSPELERNTDTQYF
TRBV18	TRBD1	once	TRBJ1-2	TGTGCCAGCTCACCCACAGGGGGGTCCTATGGCTACACCTTC	CASSPTGGSYGYTF